This T cell receptor beta chain was identified during a study of blood T cell repertoires in COVID-19. Study in general: The United States, Italy and Spain supplied acute and convalescent COVID-19 samples.

TCRdb keeps only in-frame clones here, not all; method: immunoSEQ multiplex PCR. The sample gives about 440,000 clones, 87% of which show up once; under 2.5% is in the top ten. Individuals aged about 18 to 100 years were recruited from 24 US areas. Self-reported history from a screening survey and questionnaire set each donor's cohort. The specimen sequenced was PBMCs or T cells enriched from blood (not recorded which). The sequence came from a woman aged 18-29 years with acute COVID-19.

CDR3 sequence reads: CASSLDRRYGYTF. CDR3 nucleotides: TGTGCCAGCAGTTTAGACAGGAGGTATGGCTACACCTTC. The chain has TRBV27 and TRBJ1-2, with D possibly matching TRBD1 (6 bases). Germline CDR1 MNHEY, CDR2 SMNVEV (reference sequence). The CDR3 runs to 13 residues. Trimming took 2 bases from V and 5 from J, leaving 9 bases between them.